The TCR beta chain under discussion was sequenced for a study of blood T cell repertoires in COVID-19. CDR1 is LGHNA, CDR2 YSLEER, per germline. Deletions cut 0 bases from V and 0 bases from J, with 8 bases between. The CDR3 spans 16 residues. This table comes from immunoSEQ multiplex PCR, and its TCRdb copy is limited to in-frame clones, with some not included. The table lists around 140,000 clones, about nine tenths of them singletons. The TCR comes from a man aged 45-65 years who had recovered from COVID-19. The gene calls are TRBV4-3 and TRBJ2-2; perhaps TRBD2 as D (5 bases). Sequencing used PBMCs or T cells enriched from blood (not recorded which). CDR3 protein: CASSQDGRANTGELFF. CDR3 sequence (DNA): TGCGCCAGCAGCCAAGACGGGCGGGCGAACACCGGGGAGCTGTTTTTT.